The 10 T cell receptor beta chains in this list originate from one sample, sequenced in a study of T cells in Graves' hyperthyroidism and ophthalmopathy. RNA transcripts gave rise to amplified TCR beta CDR3 regions. The TCR CDR3 first-round RT-PCR relied on the HTBI primer set. TCRdb re-called the multiplex PCR reads through MiXCR, storing one row per CDR3 protein. The data contain 600,000 or so distinct CDR3 sequences, approximately 15% of them singletons. The specimen sequenced was blood. These receptors all stem from a woman aged 18-30 years with Graves' ophthalmopathy.

This clonotype has at least ten counts. The chain couples TRBV27 to TRBJ2-7; 9 bases agree with TRBD1. Germline lookup yields CDR1 MNHEY and CDR2 SMNVEV (reference sequence). The CDR3 length is 14 residues. Trimming took 3 bases from V and 3 from J; bases not matched to a gene: 3. This chain's CDR3 is CASSFATGGYEQYF. The CDR3 coding sequence is TGTGCCAGCAGTTTTGCGACAGGGGGCTACGAGCAGTACTTC.

This chain joins TRBV7-2 and TRBJ2-1; D is tentatively TRBD1 or TRBD2 (6 bases each). Germline CDR1 reads SGHTA; CDR2 reads FQGNSA. The V end was cut by 5 bases, the J end by 9 bases, with 17 bases between. The CDR3 extends over 14 amino acids. The CDR3 is CASSQTREGGEQFF. In DNA form, the CDR3 reads TGTGCCAGCAGCCAAACCAGAGAGGGGGGTGAGCAGTTCTTC.

The chain recombines TRBV4-1 with TRBJ2-1; 12 positions agree with TRBD2. CDR1 MGHRA and CDR2 YSYEKL come from the germline V gene. The CDR3 covers 16 residues. J was trimmed by 9 bases and V by 4 bases; bases with no gene match: 10. CDR3: CASSPQGLAGEGEQFF. The CDR3 DNA sequence: TGCGCCAGCAGCCCTCAGGGACTAGCGGGTGAAGGTGAGCAGTTCTTC.

This clonotype was seen repeatedly, ten times or more. The chain employs TRBV20-1 and TRBJ2-7; D is unclear. V was clipped by 5 bases and J by 3 bases, with 17 bases between them. Per germline, CDR1 DFQATT and CDR2 SNEGSKA (reference sequence). The CDR3 has 14 residues. The chain's CDR3 is CSAPSGLWGYEQYF. The DNA of the CDR3 is TGCAGTGCTCCTTCGGGCCTTTGGGGCTACGAGCAGTACTTC.

The V call is TRBV2, the J call TRBJ2-1; TRBD2 agrees at 10 bases. V lost 8 bases and J lost 12; bases outside the gene matches: 13. The CDR3 sequence is 14 residues long. Germline V lookup: CDR1 SNHLY, CDR2 FYNNEI. CDR3 bases: TGTGCCAGCGGCCCGACTAGCGGGTCTCCGGGGCAGTTCTTC. It yields the protein CASGPTSGSPGQFF.

This clonotype was seen many times. The chain combines TRBV18 with TRBJ2-7; no clear D. The V and J ends lost 0 bases and 0 bases respectively, with 9 bases between them. Germline assignment: CDR1 KGHSH and CDR2 LQKENI. The CDR3 is 15 residues long. The CDR3 spells CASSPPKGSSYEQYF. DNA for the CDR3: TGTGCCAGCTCACCACCGAAAGGCAGCTCCTACGAGCAGTACTTC.

The chain links TRBV28 to TRBJ1-4; TRBD1 is a possible D gene (5 bases). CDR1 and CDR2 (germline): MDHEN, SYDVKM. The V end lost 6 bases, the J end lost 7 bases, and 18 bases lay between the germline ends. The CDR3 is made up of 15 amino acids. The DNA of the CDR3 is TGTGCCAGCAGCCTACTGCGGGGGATGGGTGAAAAACTGTTTTTT. Translated: CASSLLRGMGEKLFF.

This clonotype appeared a few times. A read error may be the cause here, since a much bigger clone is one base away. The chain carries TRBV6-9 and TRBJ2-7, with unresolved D. Germline assignment: CDR1 MNHGY and CDR2 SVAAGI. The CDR3 length is 13 residues. The ends were cut back, 4 bases at V and 2 bases at J, with 9 bases in the middle. DNA of the CDR3: TGTGCCAGCAGTTGTGGGCCGACCTACGAGCAGTACTTC. Its translation is CASSCGPTYEQYF.

V gene TRBV7-6 combines with J gene TRBJ2-1; 12 bases line up with TRBD1. This CDR3 comprises 15 residues. V lost 0 bases to trimming and J lost 8 bases; unmatched junction nucleotides: 2. Germline CDR1 reads SGHVS; CDR2 reads FNYEAQ. CDR3 bases: TGTGCCAGCAGCTTAGCGGGACAGGGGGCCTATGAGCAGTTCTTC. Residues: CASSLAGQGAYEQFF.

The table lists this clonotype with many counts. The chain uses TRBV20-1 and TRBJ1-5; the D is unclear. CDR1 and CDR2 from the germline V gene are DFQATT and SNEGSKA (reference sequence). V dropped 5 bases and J dropped 2 bases, with 16 bases sitting between them. CDR3 size: 15 residues. The CDR3 spells CSARRRIAGNQPQHF. CDR3 DNA sequence: TGCAGTGCTCGACGACGGATTGCAGGCAATCAGCCCCAGCATTTT.